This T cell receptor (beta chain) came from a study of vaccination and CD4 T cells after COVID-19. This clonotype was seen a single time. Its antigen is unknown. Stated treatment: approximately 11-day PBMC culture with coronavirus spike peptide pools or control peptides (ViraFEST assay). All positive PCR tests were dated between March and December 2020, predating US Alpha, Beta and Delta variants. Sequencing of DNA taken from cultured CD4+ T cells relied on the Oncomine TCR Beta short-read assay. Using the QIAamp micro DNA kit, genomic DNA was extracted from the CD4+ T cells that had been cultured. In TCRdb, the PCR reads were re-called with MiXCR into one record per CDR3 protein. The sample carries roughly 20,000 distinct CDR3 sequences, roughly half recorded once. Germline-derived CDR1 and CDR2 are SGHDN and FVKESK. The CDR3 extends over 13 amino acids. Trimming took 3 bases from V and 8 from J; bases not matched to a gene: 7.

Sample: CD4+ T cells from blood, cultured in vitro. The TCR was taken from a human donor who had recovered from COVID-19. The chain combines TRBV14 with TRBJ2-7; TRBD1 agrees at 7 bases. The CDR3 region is CASSQARGHKQYF. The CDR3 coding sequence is TGTGCCAGCAGCCAGGCAAGGGGGCATAAGCAGTACTTC.